This passage covers 18 T cell receptor delta chains from one sample sequenced in a study of Vδ1+ human thymocytes. Extracted RNA was reverse transcribed into cDNA. The CDR3 regions were amplified by multiplex PCR from V-gene primers to a constant-region primer. TCRdb re-called the multiplex PCR reads using CATT. The sample carries 23,000 or so delta-chain clones, approximately 7% recorded once. Study-wide results and limits: Thymic TRG and TRD repertoires appeared highly polyclonal.

Antigens of these TCRs are unknown. Sequenced input: Vdelta1+ gamma-delta thymocytes from the thymus. Subset meaning: FACS-sorted CD3+ TCRalphabeta- TCRVdelta1+ TCRVdelta2- thymocytes. The receptors stem from a girl under three years old who had congenital heart surgery.

The V and J genes are TRDV1 and TRDJ1, with 11 bases matching TRDD3. TCRdb carries no J gene annotation; the J gene was assigned here by matching the DNA with germline. Germline V gene lookup returns CDR1 TSWWSYY and CDR2 QGS. The trim removed 4 bases at V and 0 bases at J, leaving 22 bases unmatched. This CDR3 contains 22 residues. CDR3 nucleotides: TGTGCTCTTGGGGGCTTCTTCGACCTGGGGGATACACCCCACTATTACACCGATAAACTCATCTTT. It codes for CALGGFFDLGDTPHYYTDKLIF.

The chain links TRDV1 to TRDJ1, with 8 bases aligning to TRDD3. The J gene, missing from TCRdb, was assigned here through DNA to germline matching. Losses at the gene ends were 0 bases for V and 0 bases for J; bases not matched to a gene: 12. Per germline, CDR1 TSWWSYY and CDR2 QGS. There are 19 residues in the CDR3. CDR3 amino acids: CALGELSRRGGLYTDKLIF. The CDR3 bases are TGTGCTCTTGGGGAACTTTCCCGGCGTGGGGGATTGTACACCGATAAACTCATCTTT.

Comments on this clone: At one of its ends the junction is not consistent with the germline gene, which may arise from a read error. V is TRDV1 and J is TRDJ1; 12 nucleotides line up with TRDD3. Per the germline V gene, CDR1 is TSWWSYY and CDR2 is QGS. CDR3 length: 24 amino acids. CDR3: CAPGERAPPYWGILTWGYTDKLIF. CDR3 bases: TGTGCTCCTGGGGAACGAGCGCCCCCTTACTGGGGGATACTAACCTGGGGCTACACCGATAAACTCATCTTT.

The rearrangement joins TRDV1 to TRDJ1, with no clear D. The CDR3 covers 15 residues. The V gene's germline CDR1 is TSWWSYY and CDR2 QGS. Trimming pared 0 bases from V and 1 base from J, leaving 9 bases between. The CDR3 loop is CALGELGTLTDKLIF. In nucleotides, the CDR3 is TGTGCTCTTGGGGAACTCGGGACCCTCACCGATAAACTCATCTTT.

This clone has more than one count but fewer than ten. V and J are TRDV1 and TRDJ1; 7 nucleotides agree with TRDD3. The CDR3 has 23 residues. Germline trimming cut 2 bases from V and 3 bases from J; bases unmatched to any gene: 30. Germline V gene sequence: CDR1 TSWWSYY, CDR2 QGS. The CDR3, as DNA: TGTGCTCTTGGGGAAAGGCGGCCGGATCGTTACTGGGGACTACCACCTTACGCCGATAAACTCATCTTT. Protein: CALGERRPDRYWGLPPYADKLIF.

This clone was counted only a few times. The gene calls are TRDV1 and TRDJ1; TRDD3 matches 12 bases. Trimming at V came to 2 bases and at J to 0 bases, leaving 19 bases not matched to a gene. CDR1 is TSWWSYY, CDR2 QGS, per germline. The CDR3 loop spans 22 amino acids. The CDR3 spells CALGEGRNWGIPNCGYTDKLIF. The CDR3 DNA is TGTGCTCTTGGGGAAGGAAGGAACTGGGGGATACCAAACTGCGGGTACACCGATAAACTCATCTTT.

This clone was counted a few times. The chain recombines TRDV1 with TRDJ1; the match to TRDD3 covers 10 bases. The junction had 9 bases not matched to a gene; V was cut back by 2 bases and J by 0 bases. The CDR3 loop spans 18 amino acids. Germline CDR1 TSWWSYY, CDR2 QGS. The CDR3 DNA reads TGTGCTCTTGGGGAAAGGGCCCTCTGGGGGATAAACACCGATAAACTCATCTTT. It specifies CALGERALWGINTDKLIF.

The V and J genes are TRDV1 and TRDJ1; 12 bases map to TRDD3. The V gene end was trimmed by 2 bases and the J gene end by 0 bases; junction bases not matched to a gene: 16. CDR1 is TSWWSYY, CDR2 QGS, per germline. The length of the CDR3 is 21 residues. CDR3 in amino acids: CALGENRHWGIQVDYTDKLIF. The CDR3 DNA reads TGTGCTCTTGGGGAAAATCGTCACTGGGGGATACAGGTGGACTACACCGATAAACTCATCTTT.

This clone has only a few counts. The rearrangement links TRDV2 to TRDJ1; D may be TRDD3 (6 bases). The V gene's germline CDR1 is GEAIGNYY and CDR2 EKD. V lost 3 bases, J lost 2 bases, and 24 bases lay in between. There are 18 residues in the CDR3. The DNA of the CDR3 is TGTGCCTGTGACCCGTGGGCCGTCCCCCCGGGGGAGACCGATAAACTCATCTTT. This translates into CACDPWAVPPGETDKLIF.

This clone was observed a handful of times. This rearrangement joins TRDV1 to TRDJ1, with 9 bases identical to TRDD3. Looked up from germline, CDR1 is TSWWSYY and CDR2 is QGS. The V gene end was trimmed by 3 bases and the J gene end by 0 bases; junction bases not matched to a gene: 29. The CDR3 spans 24 residues. The CDR3 bases are TGTGCTCTTGGGGAGCTATTCGGCCCCGGCGTTACTGGGGGACCGGAGGGGTACACCGATAAACTCATCTTT. This translates into CALGELFGPGVTGGPEGYTDKLIF.

A remark on this clone: A read error may account for a junction end that differs from germline. The chain uses TRDV2 and TRDJ1, with 9 bases that match TRDD3. Germline V CDR1 and CDR2: GEAIGNYY, EKD. The CDR3 covers 16 residues. CDR3 sequence reads: CACDTDGGIPTDELIF. DNA of the CDR3: TGTGCCTGTGACACCGACGGGGGGATACCCACCGATGAACTCATCTTT.

This clone has more than one count but fewer than ten. The rearrangement links TRDV1 to TRDJ1; TRDD3 matches 12 bases. This CDR3 is 24 amino acids long. Trimming removed 3 bases from V and 0 bases from J; junction bases left unmatched: 26. Germline assignment: CDR1 TSWWSYY and CDR2 QGS. This CDR3 reads CALGETLRGVTGGYLIPYTDKLIF. In nucleotides, the CDR3 is TGTGCTCTTGGGGAGACGCTCAGGGGGGTTACTGGGGGATACTTAATACCCTACACCGATAAACTCATCTTT.

This clone was seen more than once but under ten times. The V and J genes are TRDV1 and TRDJ1; D perhaps matches TRDD3 (6 bases). The CDR3 is made up of 18 amino acids. Trimming left V 0 bases short and J 0 bases short, with 17 bases between. Per germline, CDR1 TSWWSYY and CDR2 QGS. CDR3: CALGELDGGPGDTDKLIF. The CDR3 DNA reads TGTGCTCTTGGGGAACTAGATGGGGGTCCGGGGGACACCGATAAACTCATCTTT.

This clone was counted a few times. This sequence joins TRDV1 and TRDJ1; 10 bases are shared with TRDD3. This CDR3 region has 20 residues. Per germline, CDR1 TSWWSYY and CDR2 QGS. V dropped 4 bases and J dropped 6; count of bases not matched to a gene: 23. The DNA of the CDR3 is TGTGCTCTTGGGGTCCTAGCCTCTCCGGGGGATACGTTCCTTGTCCATAAACTCATCTTT. Translation gives CALGVLASPGDTFLVHKLIF.

This rearrangement joins TRDV1 to TRDJ1; TRDD3 agrees at 11 bases. Losses at the gene ends were 2 bases for V and 7 bases for J; bases not matched to a gene: 21. Per germline, CDR1 TSWWSYY and CDR2 QGS. The CDR3 is made up of 20 amino acids. The CDR3: CALGEAHFPSIWGIHGKLIF. In nucleotides, the CDR3 is TGTGCTCTTGGGGAAGCTCACTTTCCTAGCATCTGGGGGATACATGGTAAACTCATCTTT.

The chain carries TRDV1 and TRDJ1, with TRDD3 matching 8 bases. CDR3 length: 22 residues. J lost 5 bases, V lost 5 bases, and 31 bases had no gene match. Germline loops: CDR1 TSWWSYY, CDR2 QGS. This CDR3 is CALGSFPLSRCPWGTLKDKLIF. The DNA of the CDR3 is TGTGCTCTTGGGTCCTTCCCTCTTTCTAGGTGTCCCTGGGGGACCCTGAAAGATAAACTCATCTTT.

The V and J genes are TRDV1 and TRDJ1; possible D gene TRDD3, 6 bases. The CDR3 runs 19 residues. The V gene's germline CDR1 is TSWWSYY and CDR2 QGS. Trimming pared 1 base from V and 0 bases from J, leaving 21 bases between. The CDR3 DNA reads TGTGCTCTTGGGGAACCCCATGCTCACGGCGATACGTACACCGATAAACTCATCTTT. This codes for CALGEPHAHGDTYTDKLIF.

This clone has just a few counts. This chain links TRDV2 with TRDJ3, with a possible D match to TRDD3 (5 bases). Per the germline V gene, CDR1 is GEAIGNYY and CDR2 is EKD. The CDR3 is 19 residues long. V lost 4 bases and J 0 bases, leaving 18 bases between the germline ends. The CDR3 DNA reads as TGTGCCTGTGAAACCGGAGGGGAGGACCTCTCCTGGGACACCCGACAGATGTTTTTC. Its protein is CACETGGEDLSWDTRQMFF.